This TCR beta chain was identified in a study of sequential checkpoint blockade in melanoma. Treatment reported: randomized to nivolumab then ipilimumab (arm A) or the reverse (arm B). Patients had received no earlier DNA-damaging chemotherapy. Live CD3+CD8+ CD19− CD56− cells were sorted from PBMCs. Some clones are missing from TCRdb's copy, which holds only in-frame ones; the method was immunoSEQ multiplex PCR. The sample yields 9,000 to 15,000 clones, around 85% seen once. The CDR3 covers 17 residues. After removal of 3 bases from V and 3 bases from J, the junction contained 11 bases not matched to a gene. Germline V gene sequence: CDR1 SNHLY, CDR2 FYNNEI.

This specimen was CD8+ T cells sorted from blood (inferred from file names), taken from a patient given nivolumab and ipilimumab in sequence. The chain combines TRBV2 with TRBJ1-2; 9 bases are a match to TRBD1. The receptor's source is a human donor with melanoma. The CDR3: CASSDGTGQGSYYGYTF. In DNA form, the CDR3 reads TGTGCCAGCAGTGACGGCACGGGACAGGGAAGTTACTATGGCTACACCTTC.